This T cell receptor (beta chain) stems from a study of Graves' ophthalmopathy and Graves' hyperthyroidism. Study-wide context: Hyperthyroidism was considered stable when no ophthalmopathy appeared within 18 months of follow-up.

This clonotype was recorded a few times. Its antigen remains unknown. The length of the CDR3 is 13 residues. Per germline, CDR1 MNHEY and CDR2 SVGAGI. V was cut by 6 bases and J by 0 bases, with 8 bases left in between. Lactation, pregnancy, uncontrolled infections and other autoimmune diseases were all grounds for excluding patients. The TCR beta CDR3 regions underwent amplification from RNA transcripts. HTBI primers were used in a first-round RT-PCR, which preceded a second-round multiplex PCR. TCRdb re-derived calls from the multiplex PCR reads in MiXCR, one entry per CDR3 protein. Altogether around 1.1 million distinct CDR3 sequences are present, about two fifths being singletons, with the ten largest covering around 10%. Study-wide results and limits: Sensitivity reached roughly 70% and specificity under 85% when the model predicted ophthalmopathy progression.

The chain couples TRBV6-5 to TRBJ1-1; D is ambiguous. Sequenced material: peripheral blood or thyroid tissue (not recorded which). The receptor comes from an adult man with Graves' hyperthyroidism. The CDR3 region is CASRIGVNTEAFF. Written as DNA, the CDR3 is TGTGCCAGCAGAATCGGTGTGAACACTGAAGCTTTCTTT.